This T cell receptor beta chain was recovered during a study of Ad26.COV2.S vaccination and SARS-CoV-2 variants. Study-level background: Of the COV1001 trial arms, the Ad26.COV2.S arm included the donor. In the study, Ad26.COV2.S was injected intramuscularly once, or twice 56 days apart. Study results and limitations: Participants in the vaccine arm had higher spike-specific TCR breadth; placebo recipients had lower. Substantial response breadth was reportedly seen for spike-specific CD8+ and CD4+ T cells after vaccination.

Stated treatment: over 15 received Ad26.COV2.S at low or high dose, single or two shots; 5 received placebo; per-sample allocation not given. Collection of the samples took place on day 63 after the first injection of vaccine or placebo. On this clone: Its antigen is unknown.

Only in-frame clones appear in the TCRdb table, and some are missing; sequencing was by immunoSEQ multiplex PCR. The sample gives 300,000 to 350,000 clones, 80% to 90% of which show up once; around a tenth is in the top ten. V lost 7 bases, J lost 4 bases, and 10 bases stayed unmatched. The CDR3 loop spans 15 amino acids. The germline V gene has CDR1 SGHKS and CDR2 YYEKEE (reference sequence). The sequence was collected from a person aged 18-60 years who received the Ad26.COV2.S COVID-19 vaccine or a placebo. The sample was peripheral blood, taken in a trial of Ad26.COV2.S vaccine versus placebo. J is TRBJ2-3 and V is TRBV5-5, with 9 positions matching TRBD1. As DNA, the CDR3 is TGTGCCAGCCAGCCGGGGACAGGGTTGCCAGATACGCAGTATTTT. The encoded protein is CASQPGTGLPDTQYF.